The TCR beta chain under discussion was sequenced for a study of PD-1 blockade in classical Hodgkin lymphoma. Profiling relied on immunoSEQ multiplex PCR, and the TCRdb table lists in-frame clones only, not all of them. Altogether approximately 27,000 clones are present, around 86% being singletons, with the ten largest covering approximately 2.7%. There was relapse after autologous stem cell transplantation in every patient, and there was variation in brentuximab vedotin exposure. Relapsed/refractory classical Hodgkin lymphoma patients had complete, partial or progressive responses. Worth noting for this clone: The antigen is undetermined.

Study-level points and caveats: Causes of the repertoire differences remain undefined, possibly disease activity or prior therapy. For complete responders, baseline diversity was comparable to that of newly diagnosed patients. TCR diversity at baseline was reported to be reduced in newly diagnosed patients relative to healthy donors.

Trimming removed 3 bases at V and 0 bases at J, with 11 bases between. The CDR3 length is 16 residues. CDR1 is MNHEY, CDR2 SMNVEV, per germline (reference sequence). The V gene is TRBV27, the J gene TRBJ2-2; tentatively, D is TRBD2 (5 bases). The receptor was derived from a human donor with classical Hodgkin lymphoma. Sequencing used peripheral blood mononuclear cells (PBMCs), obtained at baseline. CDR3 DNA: TGTGCCAGCAGTTTTGTAGCGTACGCGAACACCGGGGAGCTGTTTTTT. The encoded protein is CASSFVAYANTGELFF.